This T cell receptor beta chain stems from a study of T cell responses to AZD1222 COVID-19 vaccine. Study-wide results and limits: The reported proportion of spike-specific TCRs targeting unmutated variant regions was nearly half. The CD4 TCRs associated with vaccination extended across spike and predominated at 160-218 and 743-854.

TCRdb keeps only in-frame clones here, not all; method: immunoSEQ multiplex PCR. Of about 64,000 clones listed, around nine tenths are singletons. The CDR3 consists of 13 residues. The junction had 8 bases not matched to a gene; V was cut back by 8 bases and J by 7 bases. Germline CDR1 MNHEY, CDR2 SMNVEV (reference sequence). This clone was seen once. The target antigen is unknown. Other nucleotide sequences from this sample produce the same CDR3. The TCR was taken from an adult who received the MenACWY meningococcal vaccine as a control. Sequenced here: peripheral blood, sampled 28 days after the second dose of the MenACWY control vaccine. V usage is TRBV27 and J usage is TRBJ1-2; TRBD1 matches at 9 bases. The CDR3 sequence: CASLGQGNAGYTF. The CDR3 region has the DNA TGTGCCAGCTTGGGACAGGGAAACGCTGGCTACACCTTC.